Presented here are 21 T cell receptor beta chains from one specimen sequenced in a study of blood T cell repertoires in COVID-19. Data came from immunoSEQ multiplex PCR; TCRdb stores just in-frame clones and leaves some out. The sample lists some 130,000 clones, nearly 85% occurring once. The sequencing sample was made of peripheral blood. The receptors stem from a human donor in a cohort sampled during active COVID-19.

The chain joins TRBV7-2 to TRBJ1-3; no definite D call. Deletions cut 2 bases from V and 2 bases from J, with 4 bases between. The CDR3 spans 13 residues. The germline gives CDR1 SGHTA, CDR2 FQGNSA. The CDR3 nucleotides are TGTGCCAGCAGCTTACCTCCTGGAAACACCATATATTTT. It yields the protein CASSLPPGNTIYF.

The chain uses TRBV4-3 and TRBJ1-2, with 9 nucleotides matching TRBD1. V was clipped by 0 bases and J by 7 bases; unmatched bases: 9. Germline-derived CDR1 and CDR2 are LGHNA and YSLEER. The CDR3 runs to 16 residues. This chain's CDR3 is CASSQDSGQGSTGYTF. CDR3 DNA sequence: TGCGCCAGCAGCCAAGATTCGGGACAGGGTTCGACTGGCTACACCTTC.

A single count supports this clone. J is TRBJ2-1 and V is TRBV19; 15 bases match TRBD2. The V gene end was trimmed by 8 bases and the J gene end by 10 bases; junction bases not matched to a gene: 9. Germline-derived CDR1 and CDR2 are LNHDA and SQIVND (reference sequence). There are 15 residues in the CDR3. CDR3 sequence: CASDTGLAGGKEQFF. CDR3 in DNA: TGTGCCAGTGACACCGGACTAGCGGGGGGGAAGGAGCAGTTCTTC.

The chain joins TRBV3-1 (or the pseudogene TRBV3-2) to TRBJ1-1; 8 bases fit TRBD1. The germline V gene has CDR1 LGHDT and CDR2 YNNKEL (reference sequence). Trimming took 4 bases from V and 1 from J; bases not matched to a gene: 5. This CDR3 has 15 amino acids. This CDR3 is CASSPAGTGNTEAFF. As DNA, the CDR3 is TGTGCCAGCAGCCCGGCCGGGACAGGGAACACTGAAGCTTTCTTT.

The V and J genes are TRBV18 and TRBJ1-2, with D possibly TRBD1 on 5 matching bases. The CDR3 consists of 12 residues. V was clipped by 3 bases and J by 7 bases, with 9 bases between them. Germline-derived CDR1 and CDR2 are KGHSH and LQKENI. Written as DNA, the CDR3 is TGTGCCAGCTCACCGGACACGGCTGGCTACACCTTC. It encodes CASSPDTAGYTF.

The table lists this clone with a few counts. V usage is TRBV18 and J usage is TRBJ2-1; 7 bases agree with TRBD2. The V and J ends lost 3 bases and 8 bases, in that order; junction bases with no gene match: 1. The germline CDR1 and CDR2 sequences are KGHSH and LQKENI. The CDR3 sequence is 12 residues long. The DNA for the CDR3 is TGTGCCAGCTCACCGGGGGGGGATGAGCAGTTCTTC. Amino acid sequence: CASSPGGDEQFF.

V is TRBV6-2 or TRBV6-3 and J is TRBJ2-1, with 7 bases lining up with TRBD2. This CDR3 region has 15 residues. V shed 3 bases and J 5 bases; nucleotides not matched to a gene: 7. Per the germline V gene, CDR1 is MNHEY and CDR2 is SVGEGT. CDR3 in amino acids: CASSYSAGAHNEQFF. CDR3 DNA sequence: TGTGCCAGCAGTTATTCGGCGGGAGCCCACAATGAGCAGTTCTTC.

The chain recombines TRBV27 with TRBJ2-2; 10 nucleotides agree with TRBD1. The germline V gene has CDR1 MNHEY and CDR2 SMNVEV (reference sequence). V lost 9 bases to trimming and J lost 7 bases; unmatched junction nucleotides: 8. The CDR3 length is 14 residues. The CDR3 loop reads CASLDRGRGGELFF. The CDR3 bases are TGTGCCAGTCTAGACAGGGGGCGGGGCGGGGAGCTGTTTTTT.

This clone has only a few counts. The V gene is TRBV2, the J gene TRBJ1-3; 8 nucleotides agree with TRBD1. J lost 3 bases, V lost 6 bases, and 7 bases had no gene match. The CDR3 is made up of 15 amino acids. Germline values: CDR1 SNHLY, CDR2 FYNNEI. This chain's CDR3 is CASSSGQAVGNTIYF. The CDR3 DNA reads TGTGCCAGCAGCTCGGGACAGGCGGTTGGAAACACCATATATTTT.

The chain employs TRBV29-1 and TRBJ1-6, with TRBD1 as a possible D gene (6 bases). This CDR3 is built from 13 residues. Trimming shortened V by 4 bases and J by 6 bases, and 10 bases separated the two germline ends. Germline values: CDR1 SQVTM, CDR2 ANQGSEA. The DNA for the CDR3 is TGCAGCGTTGGTGACAGGTCTAATTCACCCCTCCACTTT. Encoded protein: CSVGDRSNSPLHF.

This chain uses TRBV28 with TRBJ2-7; TRBD2 might be the D (6 bases). Deletions cut 7 bases from V and 1 base from J, with 17 bases between. Germline V gene data show CDR1 as MDHEN and CDR2 as SYDVKM. The CDR3 spans 15 residues. The CDR3 is CASTLGGSRSYEQYF. The CDR3 DNA follows: TGTGCCAGCACCTTAGGAGGGTCACGGTCCTACGAGCAGTACTTC. Combining the CDR3 with reference TRBV28 and TRBJ2-7 gives the whole variable domain DVKVTQSSRYLVKRTGEKVFLECVQDMDHENMFWYRQDPGLGLRLIYFSYDVKMKEKGDIPEGYSVSREKKERFSLILESASTNQTSMYLCASTLGGSRSYEQYFGPGTRLTVT.

Here the CDR3 DNA reads TGCGCCAGCAGCCAGAACAGGGGTGGAAACACCATATATTTT. It specifies CASSQNRGGNTIYF. The chain combines TRBV4-1 with TRBJ1-3; the match to TRBD1 covers 7 bases. V lost 3 bases to trimming and J lost 3 bases; unmatched junction nucleotides: 2. The CDR3 consists of 14 residues. Germline CDR1 and CDR2: MGHRA and YSYEKL.

This sequence joins TRBV11-3 and TRBJ2-1; 7 nucleotides match TRBD1. The CDR3 sequence is 15 residues long. The V gene's germline CDR1 is SGHNT and CDR2 YENEEA. V shed 5 bases and J 0 bases; nucleotides not matched to a gene: 4. The CDR3 spells CASSPRQGSYNEQFF. In nucleotides, the CDR3 is TGTGCCAGCAGCCCCCGACAGGGCTCCTACAATGAGCAGTTCTTC.

The rearrangement uses TRBV7-8 and TRBJ1-1; no clear D. Germline assignment: CDR1 SGHVS and CDR2 FQNEAQ. V gave up 1 base and J gave up 4 bases, with 10 bases separating them. This CDR3 comprises 14 residues. CDR3 sequence: CASSLELVPTEAFF. The CDR3, as DNA: TGTGCCAGCAGCTTAGAACTGGTCCCCACTGAAGCTTTCTTT.

In its sample, this clone was seen a few times. This chain connects TRBV11-3 to TRBJ2-7, with D perhaps TRBD2 (6 bases). V lost 5 bases and J lost 0, with 11 bases in between. This CDR3 has 14 amino acids. CDR1 SGHNT and CDR2 YENEEA come from the germline V gene. CDR3 sequence reads: CASSPGLSSYEQYF. The DNA for the CDR3 is TGTGCCAGCAGCCCGGGACTGAGCTCCTACGAGCAGTACTTC.

This chain uses TRBV7-2 with TRBJ1-1; D ambiguous. The V gene's germline CDR1 is SGHTA and CDR2 FQGNSA. Trimming pared 5 bases from V and 0 bases from J, leaving 7 bases between. The length of the CDR3 is 13 residues. CDR3 residues: CASSQQVNTEAFF. The CDR3 coding sequence is TGTGCCAGCAGCCAGCAGGTGAACACTGAAGCTTTCTTT.

The J gene is TRBJ2-2, the V gene TRBV27, with 8 bases lining up with TRBD2. Germline V gene sequence: CDR1 MNHEY, CDR2 SMNVEV (reference sequence). The CDR3 is 16 residues long. Losses at the gene ends were 4 bases for V and 1 base for J; bases not matched to a gene: 5. CDR3: CASSSQGTRNTGELFF. As DNA, the CDR3 is TGTGCCAGCAGTTCCCAAGGGACTAGGAACACCGGGGAGCTGTTTTTT.

The chain joins TRBV28 to TRBJ1-6; D perhaps matches TRBD1 (6 bases). V lost 2 bases to trimming and J lost 6 bases, with 11 bases between them. Germline lookup yields CDR1 MDHEN and CDR2 SYDVKM. CDR3 length: 15 amino acids. The CDR3 DNA reads as TGTGCCAGCAGTTTACCAGGGGATTTTAATTCACCCCTCCACTTT. This codes for CASSLPGDFNSPLHF.

The gene calls are TRBV5-1 and TRBJ2-1, with D possibly matching TRBD2 (7 bases). Trimming shortened V by 0 bases and J by 4 bases, and 11 bases separated the two germline ends. There are 15 residues in the CDR3. From germline, CDR1 is SGHRS and CDR2 YFSETQ. DNA of the CDR3: TGCGCCAGCAGCTTGGCGGCGGGGGCTTACAATGAGCAGTTCTTC. Its translation: CASSLAAGAYNEQFF.

The V and J genes are TRBV18 and TRBJ1-1, with D uncertain. The CDR3 covers 14 residues. CDR1 and CDR2 from the germline V gene are KGHSH and LQKENI. Trimming removed 3 bases from V and 1 base from J, with 9 bases in between. The CDR3 DNA is TGTGCCAGCTCACCCCGAGCACGGAACACTGAAGCTTTCTTT. It translates to CASSPRARNTEAFF.

The chain couples TRBV4-3 to TRBJ1-2; no firm D call. The V and J ends lost 4 bases and 4 bases respectively, with 13 bases between them. Germline CDR1 and CDR2: LGHNA and YSLEER. CDR3 length: 14 amino acids. CDR3 amino acids: CASSPDQAGYGYTF. CDR3 coding DNA: TGCGCCAGCAGCCCGGATCAGGCGGGCTATGGCTACACCTTC.